These T cell receptor beta chains were read from a single sample in a study of PD-L1 blockade in urothelial cancer. Using immunoSEQ multiplex PCR, the repertoire was profiled, and TCRdb retains in-frame clones only, with some absent. The data contain tens of thousands of clones, more than 65% of them singletons. Sample: PBMCs, taken around atezolizumab (anti-PD-L1) treatment. These TCRs come from a man aged 70-80 years with urothelial cancer. CDR3s leave out the opening cysteine and the closing phenylalanine or tryptophan.

j_gene	v_gene	CDR3aa
TRBJ2-5	TRBV7-2	ASSSDRGPPWY
TRBJ2-1	TRBV5-1	ASSPGGTIVRGGGDEQF
TRBJ1-2	TRBV7-9	ASSFLGGSYGYT
TRBJ2-3	TRBV27	ASSLSTGLDTQY
TRBJ2-3	TRBV6-1	ASRTQGQGDTQY
TRBJ1-1	TRBV25-1	ASSSDRGEGTEAF
TRBJ1-1	TRBV5-4	ASSPRGVLDTEAF
TRBJ2-7	TRBV28	ASRNLGQGLGYEQY
TRBJ2-1	TRBV4-3	ASSQAVGGTYNEQF
TRBJ1-2	TRBV19	ASSIPGQGGYGYT
TRBJ2-7	TRBV6-1	ASIGLAGSPYEQY
TRBJ1-1	TRBV27	ASSPGDEAF
TRBJ2-7	TRBV5-1	ASSLVQGIYEQY
TRBJ2-2	TRBV7-7	ASGPGTYTGELF
TRBJ1-2	TRBV5-6	ASSLVVQNYGYT
TRBJ2-7	TRBV19	ATQRSPGRGLSYEQY
TRBJ2-7	TRBV6-1	ASSESAGASSEQY
TRBJ2-7	TRBV2	ASSESQGYYEQY
TRBJ2-7	TRBV27	ASSSRQRLGSYEQY
TRBJ2-1	TRBV10-3	AIRPDSSTSRYNEQF
TRBJ1-2	TRBV6-1	ASSEYYYGYT
TRBJ2-2	TRBV19	ASGRGPNTGELF
TRBJ2-7	TRBV6-1	ASSQDRVSYEQY
TRBJ2-7	TRBV4-1	ASSQTGGQGPSD
TRBJ1-1	TRBV18	ASSPNGNTEAF
TRBJ1-3	TRBV5-6	ASSRGLRGSGNTIY
TRBJ2-1	TRBV15	ATSNGQFPNEQF
TRBJ2-7	TRBV27	ASRPGQYNEQY
TRBJ2-5	TRBV6-5	ASRLAGEETQY
TRBJ1-3	TRBV29-1	SVGQGSGNTIY
TRBJ2-2	TRBV11-3	ASSEQGPNTGELF
TRBJ2-7	TRBV7-2	ASSLRSGSSYEQY
TRBJ2-1	TRBV7-8	ASNPSGRSSYNEQF
TRBJ2-3	TRBV5-1	ASSFDTPSRDTQY
TRBJ1-2	TRBV28	ASSSNFWTGDHGYT
TRBJ1-5	TRBV6-1	ASSDYRGPENQPQH
TRBJ2-6	TRBV6-5	ASSVLSGANVLT
TRBJ2-3	TRBV7-3	ASSPKRGDTNTQY
TRBJ2-7	TRBV14	ASSQGDSRNSYEQY
TRBJ2-2	TRBV7-3	ASSFNHGNTGELF
TRBJ2-3	TRBV28	ASSHRRTSTDTQY
TRBJ2-1	TRBV27	ASSWGTSGDLNEQF
TRBJ1-1	TRBV30	ACQGAENTEAF
TRBJ2-5	TRBV7-9	ASSWSGGAGETQY
TRBJ2-7	TRBV5-1	ASSPTSGGYEQY
TRBJ1-5	TRBV29-1	SVSPGQGNQPQH
TRBJ1-2	TRBV9	ASSVGDSYGYT
TRBJ1-1	TRBV9	ASSVGDTEAF
TRBJ2-7	TRBV5-8	ASSLDRTGVSLREQY
TRBJ2-5	TRBV15	ATSPGDLETQY
TRBJ2-1	TRBV7-9	ASRSSGTGASNEQF
TRBJ2-3	TRBV29-1	SVDSPSTDTQY
TRBJ2-2	TRBV19	ASSIRSRAGELF
TRBJ2-1	TRBV29-1	SVGRTSGSNNEQF